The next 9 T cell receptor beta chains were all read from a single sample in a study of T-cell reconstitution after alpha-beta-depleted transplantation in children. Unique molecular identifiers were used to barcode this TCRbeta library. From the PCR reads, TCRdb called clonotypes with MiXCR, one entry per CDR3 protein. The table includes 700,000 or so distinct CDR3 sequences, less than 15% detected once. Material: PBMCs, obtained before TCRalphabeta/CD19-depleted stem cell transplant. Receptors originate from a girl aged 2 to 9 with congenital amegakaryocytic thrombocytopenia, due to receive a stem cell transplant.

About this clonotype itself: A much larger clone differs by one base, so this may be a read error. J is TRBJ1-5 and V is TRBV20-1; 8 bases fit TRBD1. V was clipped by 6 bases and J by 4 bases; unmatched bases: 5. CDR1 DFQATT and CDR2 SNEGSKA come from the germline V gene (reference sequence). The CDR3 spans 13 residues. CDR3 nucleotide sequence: TGCAGTGCCTTCAGACAGGGGAATCAGCCCCAGCATTTT. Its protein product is CSAFRQGNQPQHF.

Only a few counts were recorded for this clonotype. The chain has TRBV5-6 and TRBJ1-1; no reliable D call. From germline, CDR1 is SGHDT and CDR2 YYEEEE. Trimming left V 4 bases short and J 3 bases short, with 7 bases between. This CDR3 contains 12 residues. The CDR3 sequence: CASSQVYTEAFF. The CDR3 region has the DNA TGTGCCAGCAGCCAGGTATACACTGAAGCTTTCTTT.

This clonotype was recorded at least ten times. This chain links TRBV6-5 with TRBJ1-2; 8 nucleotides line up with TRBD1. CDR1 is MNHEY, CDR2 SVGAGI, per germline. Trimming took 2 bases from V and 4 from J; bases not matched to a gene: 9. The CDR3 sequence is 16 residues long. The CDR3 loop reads CASSYRDRGSLYGYTF. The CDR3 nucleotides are TGTGCCAGCAGTTACAGAGACAGGGGTTCCCTCTATGGCTACACCTTC.

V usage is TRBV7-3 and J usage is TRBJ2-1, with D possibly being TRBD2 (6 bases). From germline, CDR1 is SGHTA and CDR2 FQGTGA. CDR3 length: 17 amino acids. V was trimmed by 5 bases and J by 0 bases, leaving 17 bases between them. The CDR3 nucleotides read TGTGCCAGCAGCCCCCAATCTCTCGGGGGCTCCTACAATGAGCAGTTCTTC. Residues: CASSPQSLGGSYNEQFF.

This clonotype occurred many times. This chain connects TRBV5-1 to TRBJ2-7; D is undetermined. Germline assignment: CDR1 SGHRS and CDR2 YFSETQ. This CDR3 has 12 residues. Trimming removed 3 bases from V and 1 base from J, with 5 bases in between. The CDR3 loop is CASSSPSYEQYF. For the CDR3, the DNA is TGCGCCAGCAGCTCCCCTTCCTACGAGCAGTACTTC.

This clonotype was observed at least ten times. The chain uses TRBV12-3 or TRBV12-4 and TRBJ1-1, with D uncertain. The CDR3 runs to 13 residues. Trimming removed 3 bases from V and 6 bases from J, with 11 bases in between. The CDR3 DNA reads TGTGCCAGCAGTTTCATCCCCGGCGCTGAAGCTTTCTTT. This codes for CASSFIPGAEAFF.

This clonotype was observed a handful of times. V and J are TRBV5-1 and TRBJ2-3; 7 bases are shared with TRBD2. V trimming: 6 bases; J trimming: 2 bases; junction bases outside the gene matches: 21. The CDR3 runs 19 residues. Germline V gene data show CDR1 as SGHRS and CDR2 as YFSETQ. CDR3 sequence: CASTLILAPNNRITDTQYF. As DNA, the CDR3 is TGCGCCAGCACGCTGATACTAGCGCCAAATAACCGGATCACAGATACGCAGTATTTT.

CDR3 coding DNA: TGTGCCAGCAGCCCTAGGGAGGGACTAGGTCGATTCTTC. It yields the protein CASSPREGLGRFF. The chain couples TRBV12-3 or TRBV12-4 to TRBJ2-1; 8 bases line up with TRBD2. V was pared by 6 bases and J by 16 bases, with 14 bases of the junction left unmatched. The CDR3 runs 13 residues.

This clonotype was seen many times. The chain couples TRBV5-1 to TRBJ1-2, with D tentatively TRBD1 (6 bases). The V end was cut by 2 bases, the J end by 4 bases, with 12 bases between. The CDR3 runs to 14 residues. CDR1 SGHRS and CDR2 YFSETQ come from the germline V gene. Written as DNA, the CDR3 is TGCGCCAGCAGCTTCTTTGGACAGATCTATGGCTACACCTTC. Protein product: CASSFFGQIYGYTF. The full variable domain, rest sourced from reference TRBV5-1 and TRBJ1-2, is KAGVTQTPRYLIKTRGQQVTLSCSPISGHRSVSWYQQTPGQGLQFLFEYFSETQRNKGNFPGRFSGRQFSNSRSEMNVSTLELGDSALYLCASSFFGQIYGYTFGSGTRLTVV.